A single sample is the source of the 23 T cell receptor beta chains below, sequenced in a study of human T cells and chemical hapten exposure. TCRdb reprocessed the RACE reads via MiXCR and lists one record per CDR3 protein. The sample carries about 79,000 distinct CDR3 sequences, over 7% recorded once. Time point of the sample: healthy volunteer bleed at 6 weeks. Total RNA was isolated from whole blood that had not been fractionated. Sequencing input: whole blood. The receptors derive from a male donor in good health. Some clones in this sample may be carry-over from other donors' samples.

This clonotype occurred a few times. The chain uses TRBV7-2 and TRBJ1-2; no clear D gene. Germline CDR1 is SGHTA and CDR2 is FQGNSA. V lost 2 bases, J lost 8 bases, and 15 bases lay in between. There are 14 residues in the CDR3. DNA of the CDR3: TGTGCCAGCAGCTTATGGGCGGCGGGGAAGGGCTACACCTTC. This gives the protein CASSLWAAGKGYTF.

This clonotype turned up a few times. J is TRBJ2-7 and V is TRBV27; 10 nucleotides match TRBD1. The CDR3 is 14 residues long. Germline-derived CDR1 and CDR2 are MNHEY and SMNVEV (reference sequence). V gave up 6 bases and J gave up 6 bases; unmatched junction bases: 8. CDR3 in amino acids: CASSRQGASVEQYF. DNA of the CDR3: TGTGCCAGCAGCCGACAGGGGGCGTCGGTCGAGCAGTACTTC.

This chain uses TRBV6-4 with TRBJ2-6; 9 bases agree with TRBD2. V shed 3 bases and J 0 bases; nucleotides not matched to a gene: 0. The length of the CDR3 is 16 residues. Germline V gives CDR1 MRHNA, CDR2 SNTAGT. The CDR3 here is CASSERGGSGANVLTF. CDR3 nucleotides: TGTGCCAGCAGTGAGCGGGGGGGCTCTGGGGCCAACGTCCTGACTTTC.

This clonotype occurred many times. The chain couples TRBV11-2 to TRBJ1-4; the D is unclear. CDR1 SGHAT and CDR2 FQNNGV come from the germline V gene. The CDR3 length is 14 residues. Trimming removed 1 base from V and 7 bases from J, with 10 bases in between. The CDR3 DNA sequence: TGTGCCAGCAGCTTAGCGGTACAAACTGAAAAACTGTTTTTT. Protein: CASSLAVQTEKLFF.

At least ten counts were recorded for this clonotype. The V gene is TRBV10-3, the J gene TRBJ2-3; D is uncertain. Germline values: CDR1 ENHRY, CDR2 SYGVKD. V lost 10 bases to trimming and J lost 6 bases, with 11 bases between them. There are 11 residues in the CDR3. CDR3 sequence reads: CATLRLDTQYF. The CDR3 DNA is TGTGCCACCCTAAGGCTGGATACGCAGTATTTT.

This clonotype was counted at least ten times. The chain employs TRBV30 and TRBJ2-7; 8 nucleotides align to TRBD1. Germline loops: CDR1 GTSNPN, CDR2 SVGIG (reference sequence). V was pared by 5 bases and J by 3 bases, with 3 bases of the junction left unmatched. The CDR3 extends over 12 amino acids. CDR3 bases: TGTGCCTGGTACAGGGGGAACTACGAGCAGTACTTC. Protein product: CAWYRGNYEQYF.

On this clonotype: Given a much more abundant clone one base away, this may be a read error. V and J are TRBV12-3 or TRBV12-4 and TRBJ2-7; TRBD1 might be the D (8 bases). This CDR3 has 14 residues. The germline V and J ends were trimmed by 3 bases and 9 bases, with 18 bases remaining between them. The CDR3 sequence: CASSFGQGLRGQYF. The CDR3 DNA follows: TGTGCCAGCAGTTTCGGACAGGGACTACGCGGGCAGTACTTC.

The chain joins TRBV11-1 to TRBJ1-6, with D maybe TRBD1 (5 bases). This CDR3 comprises 16 residues. Germline CDR1 is SGHAT and CDR2 is FQDESV (reference sequence). The V gene lost 8 bases and the J gene lost 0 bases, with 14 bases spanning the gap. The CDR3 loop is CASGPTASSYNSPLHF. As DNA, the CDR3 is TGTGCCAGCGGACCGACAGCGAGCTCCTATAATTCACCCCTCCACTTT.

A few counts support this clonotype. This CDR3 reads CASSWRGGSYNEQFF. The CDR3 DNA reads as TGCGCCAGCAGCTGGCGGGGGGGCTCCTACAATGAGCAGTTCTTC. The chain has TRBV4-1 and TRBJ2-1, with 9 positions matching TRBD2. The CDR3 spans 15 residues. Germline V gives CDR1 MGHRA, CDR2 YSYEKL. The trim removed 5 bases at V and 0 bases at J, leaving 2 bases unmatched.

In DNA, the CDR3 is TGCAGTGCGTCAAAACGGGGACAGGGGCCATTCTATGGCTACACCTTC. This codes for CSASKRGQGPFYGYTF. The chain links TRBV20-1 to TRBJ1-2; the match to TRBD1 covers 10 bases. Germline trimming cut 6 bases from V and 4 bases from J; bases unmatched to any gene: 14. The germline V gene has CDR1 DFQATT and CDR2 SNEGSKA (reference sequence). The CDR3 loop spans 16 amino acids.

This clonotype was seen ten or more times. The chain joins TRBV29-1 to TRBJ2-5; no clear D gene. Trimming left V 3 bases short and J 5 bases short, with 4 bases between. The length of the CDR3 is 10 residues. Germline CDR1 and CDR2: SQVTM and ANQGSEA. CDR3 region: CSVEGETQYF. The CDR3 DNA sequence: TGCAGCGTTGAGGGGGAGACCCAGTACTTC.

J is TRBJ2-3 and V is TRBV6-2 or TRBV6-3; possible D gene TRBD2, 6 bases. Trimming cost V 6 bases and J 0 bases, with 16 bases left between them. The CDR3 totals 16 residues. Germline CDR1 and CDR2: MNHEY and SVGEGT. CDR3 DNA: TGTGCCAGCAGCCCCGGGGAGGACGCTAGCACAGATACGCAGTATTTT. This translates into CASSPGEDASTDTQYF.

The chain is built from TRBV6-6 and TRBJ1-5; D uncertain. The CDR3 is 14 amino acids. Trimming shortened V by 0 bases and J by 7 bases, and 10 bases separated the two germline ends. Germline lookup yields CDR1 MNHNY and CDR2 SVGAGI (reference sequence). The CDR3 loop reads CASSYSGPEQPQHF. The CDR3 DNA is TGTGCCAGCAGTTACTCCGGGCCCGAGCAGCCCCAGCATTTT.

This chain joins TRBV6-2 or TRBV6-3 and TRBJ2-6; TRBD1 matches at 9 bases. Germline CDR1 and CDR2: MNHEY and SVGEGT. CDR3 length: 22 amino acids. J lost 0 bases, V lost 1 base, and 16 bases had no gene match. The DNA for the CDR3 is TGTGCCAGCAGTTACTATTTACCCGGGACAGGGAGATGGAGCTCTGGGGCCAACGTCCTGACTTTC. This translates into CASSYYLPGTGRWSSGANVLTF.

This clonotype was observed a handful of times. The chain joins TRBV5-1 to TRBJ2-3, with D perhaps matching TRBD2 (5 bases). CDR1 and CDR2 (germline): SGHRS, YFSETQ. Trimming left V 7 bases short and J 4 bases short, with 34 bases between. The CDR3 runs to 20 residues. CDR3 sequence (DNA): TGCGCCAGCGTGGACCCCTTGACCCCGCTGGAAAGCGGAGCACCAGATACGCAGTATTTT. It is translated as CASVDPLTPLESGAPDTQYF. The full variable domain, its missing parts supplied by reference TRBV5-1 and TRBJ2-3, is KAGVTQTPRYLIKTRGQQVTLSCSPISGHRSVSWYQQTPGQGLQFLFEYFSETQRNKGNFPGRFSGRQFSNSRSEMNVSTLELGDSALYLCASVDPLTPLESGAPDTQYFGPGTRLTVL.

In this sample, this clonotype turned up a few times. The V call is TRBV6-1, the J call TRBJ1-1; D is perhaps TRBD1 (5 bases). From germline, CDR1 is MNHNS and CDR2 SASEGT. The CDR3 spans 15 residues. The V gene lost 2 bases and the J gene lost 3 bases, with 13 bases spanning the gap. In nucleotides, the CDR3 is TGTGCCAGCAGTGAATCCCGGCCCAGGGACACTGAAGCTTTCTTT. Amino acid sequence: CASSESRPRDTEAFF.

This clonotype turned up a few times. The V call is TRBV15, the J call TRBJ2-1; D not certain. Germline CDR1 LNHNV, CDR2 YYDKDF (reference sequence). This CDR3 has 12 residues. The V end was cut by 0 bases, the J end by 10 bases, with 7 bases between. In nucleotides, the CDR3 is TGTGCCACCAGCAGAGACGTACTAGAGCAGTTCTTC. It specifies CATSRDVLEQFF.

The V gene is TRBV6-6, the J gene TRBJ1-5, with D unresolved. This CDR3 has 16 amino acids. Trimming took off 5 bases at V and 3 bases at J, with 17 bases between the two ends. Germline lookup yields CDR1 MNHNY and CDR2 SVGAGI (reference sequence). CDR3 in DNA: TGTGCCAGCAGTCAAACCGGCCCCGACTTCAATCAGCCCCAGCATTTT. It translates to CASSQTGPDFNQPQHF.

This chain connects TRBV7-2 to TRBJ2-7; D is unclear. The germline V gene has CDR1 SGHTA and CDR2 FQGNSA. V was cut by 1 base and J by 3 bases, with 13 bases left in between. CDR3 length equals 15 residues. The CDR3 DNA reads TGTGCCAGCAGCTTAGAGGCAGACATCCTCTACGAGCAGTACTTC. Translated, it gives CASSLEADILYEQYF.

This clonotype was seen more than once but under ten times. This chain uses TRBV9 with TRBJ2-5; perhaps D is TRBD1 or TRBD2 (6 bases each). The germline V gene encodes CDR1 SGDLS and CDR2 YYNGEE. The CDR3 consists of 14 residues. The V end lost 0 bases, the J end lost 3 bases, and 9 bases lay between the germline ends. The CDR3: CASSVEGGEETQYF. The DNA of the CDR3 is TGTGCCAGCAGCGTAGAGGGGGGCGAAGAGACCCAGTACTTC.

The chain links TRBV4-1 to TRBJ1-6; D possibly corresponds to TRBD1 (6 bases). CDR3 length: 17 residues. Germline lookup yields CDR1 MGHRA and CDR2 YSYEKL. Trimming removed 0 bases at V and 6 bases at J, with 15 bases between. The CDR3 region has the DNA TGCGCCAGCAGCCAAGATCGGATAGGACAGATTAATTCACCCCTCCACTTT. Its protein product is CASSQDRIGQINSPLHF.

This clonotype was seen many times. The J gene is TRBJ2-3, the V gene TRBV5-4; 9 bases match TRBD2. The CDR3 sequence is 16 residues long. Germline CDR1 and CDR2: SGHNT and YYREEE (reference sequence). The V segment lost 3 bases and the J segment 2 bases; nucleotides outside the gene matches: 7. DNA of the CDR3: TGTGCCAGCAGCTGGGGCCTAGCGGGGTACACAGATACGCAGTATTTT. Its translation is CASSWGLAGYTDTQYF. Together with reference TRBV5-4 and TRBJ2-3, the CDR3 gives the full variable domain: ETGVTQSPTHLIKTRGQQVTLRCSSQSGHNTVSWYQQALGQGPQFIFQYYREEENGRGNFPPRFSGLQFPNYSSELNVNALELDDSALYLCASSWGLAGYTDTQYFGPGTRLTVL.

DNA for the CDR3: TGTGCCAGCAGTGAAAGGTTTTCGGGCAATCAGCCCCAGCATTTT. Protein: CASSERFSGNQPQHF. The chain recombines TRBV2 with TRBJ1-5, with D hard to call. Deletions cut 2 bases from V and 2 bases from J, with 10 bases between. The CDR3 length is 15 residues. Looked up from germline, CDR1 is SNHLY and CDR2 is FYNNEI.